This T cell receptor beta chain was obtained from a study of blood T cell repertoires in COVID-19. Study-level information: The United States, Italy and Spain provided the acute and convalescent COVID-19 samples. Nucleic acid was either cDNA or gDNA, and it came from T cells, B-cell-depleted T cells, or PBMCs.

With 1 base clipped from V and 4 bases from J, the junction kept 5 bases outside the gene matches. There are 15 residues in the CDR3. CDR1 and CDR2 (germline): MNHEY, SMNVEV (reference sequence). As handled by the study authors: Researchers report that nucleated cell counts were estimated from reference gene primer amplification. TCRdb's table, derived via immunoSEQ multiplex PCR, lists solely in-frame clones and lacks some. V, J and clone size are taken as reported in that table, and D and trimming were inferred from the DNA itself. The repertoire includes 50,000 or so clones, 83% of them detected once, and over 15% sits in the top ten.

This chain connects TRBV27 to TRBJ2-7; 9 bases are shared with TRBD1. The sequence came from a middle-aged man with acute or convalescent COVID-19. The sequencing input was peripheral blood. The CDR3 DNA is TGTGCCAGCAGTTTATGGGGACAGGGAGGTTACGAGCAGTACTTC. This sequence encodes CASSLWGQGGYEQYF.